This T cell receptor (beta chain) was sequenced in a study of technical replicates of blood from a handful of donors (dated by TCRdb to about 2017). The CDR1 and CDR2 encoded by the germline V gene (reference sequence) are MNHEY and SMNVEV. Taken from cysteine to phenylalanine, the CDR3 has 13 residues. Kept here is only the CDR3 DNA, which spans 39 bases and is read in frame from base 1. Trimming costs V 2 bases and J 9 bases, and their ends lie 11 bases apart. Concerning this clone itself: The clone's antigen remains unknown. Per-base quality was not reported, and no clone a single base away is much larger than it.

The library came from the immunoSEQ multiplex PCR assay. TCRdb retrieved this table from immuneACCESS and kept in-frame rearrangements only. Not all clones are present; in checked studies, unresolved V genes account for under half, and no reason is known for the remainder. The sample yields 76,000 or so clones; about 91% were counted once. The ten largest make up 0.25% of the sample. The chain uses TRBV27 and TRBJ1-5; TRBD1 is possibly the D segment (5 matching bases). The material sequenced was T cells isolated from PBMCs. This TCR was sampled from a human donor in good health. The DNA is TGTGCCAGCAGTTTAGTAGGGGTCGGGCCCCAGCATTTT. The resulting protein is CASSLVGVGPQHF.